These T cell receptor beta chains were read from a single sample in a study of blood T cell repertoires in COVID-19. Assay used: immunoSEQ multiplex PCR; TCRdb lists only in-frame clones, some missing. The data contain about 140,000 clones, about 80% of them singletons. The material sequenced was peripheral blood. Receptor source: a human donor in a cohort sampled during active COVID-19. Each CDR3 is given with its conserved first and last residue. Each record gives: D gene, V gene, clone size, J gene, CDR3 protein, CDR3 DNA. The D gene is left open where the match is weak. Clone sizes are given selectively: once, few, many, or a class where the clone is expanded.

D: .
V: TRBV7-8
size: .
J: TRBJ2-3
CDR3: CASSVNMEGGTQYF
DNA: TGTGCCAGCAGCGTCAATATGGAGGGTGGAACGCAGTATTTT

D: TRBD1
V: TRBV5-5
size: .
J: TRBJ2-2
CDR3: CASRNRDRGLFGELFF
DNA: TGTGCCAGCAGGAACCGGGACAGGGGGCTCTTCGGGGAGCTGTTTTTT

D: .
V: TRBV28
size: .
J: TRBJ2-7
CDR3: CASSLSGYWRGGEQYF
DNA: TGTGCCAGCAGTTTATCTGGTTATTGGAGAGGCGGCGAGCAGTACTTC

D: TRBD1
V: TRBV19
size: .
J: TRBJ1-2
CDR3: CASSSGTGGAYGYTF
DNA: TGTGCCAGTAGTAGCGGGACAGGGGGCGCCTATGGCTACACCTTC

D: .
V: TRBV7-2
size: .
J: TRBJ2-3
CDR3: CASSLASGAGDTQYF
DNA: TGTGCCAGCAGCCTTGCGAGCGGAGCGGGAGATACGCAGTATTTT

D: .
V: TRBV12-3/TRBV12-4
size: .
J: TRBJ2-1
CDR3: CASSWAPWDEQFF
DNA: TGTGCCAGCAGTTGGGCCCCTTGGGATGAGCAGTTCTTC

D: .
V: TRBV3-1/TRBV3-2
size: once
J: TRBJ2-7
CDR3: CASSQTVQTYEQYF
DNA: TGTGCCAGCAGCCAGACAGTGCAAACCTACGAGCAGTACTTC

D: .
V: TRBV19
size: .
J: TRBJ2-2
CDR3: CASSVDTAGTGELFF
DNA: TGTGCCAGTAGCGTTGATACCGCAGGGACCGGGGAGCTGTTTTTT

D: .
V: TRBV6-2/TRBV6-3
size: .
J: TRBJ1-5
CDR3: CASSYASVLQPQHF
DNA: TGTGCCAGCAGTTACGCGTCGGTTCTCCAGCCCCAGCATTTT

D: .
V: TRBV7-2
size: .
J: TRBJ2-7
CDR3: CASSLTGIYEQYF
DNA: TGTGCCAGCAGCTTAACAGGGATCTACGAGCAGTACTTC

D: TRBD2
V: TRBV7-2
size: few
J: TRBJ2-7
CDR3: CASRASGTYEQYF
DNA: TGTGCCAGCAGAGCTAGCGGGACCTACGAGCAGTACTTC

D: TRBD2
V: TRBV4-2
size: .
J: TRBJ2-1
CDR3: CASSRVSGREGEQFF
DNA: TGTGCCAGCAGCCGGGTTAGCGGGAGGGAGGGTGAGCAGTTCTTC

D: .
V: TRBV5-5
size: few
J: TRBJ2-5
CDR3: CASSSSTAETQYF
DNA: TGTGCCAGCAGCTCTTCGACAGCGGAGACCCAGTACTTC

D: .
V: TRBV28
size: .
J: TRBJ2-7
CDR3: CASLSSSSYEQYF
DNA: TGTGCCAGCCTTAGCAGCAGCTCCTACGAGCAGTACTTC

D: .
V: TRBV6-6
size: .
J: TRBJ2-7
CDR3: CASSYRGPEQYF
DNA: TGTGCCAGCAGTTACAGGGGTCCTGAGCAGTACTTC

D: TRBD1
V: TRBV5-1
size: .
J: TRBJ2-1
CDR3: CASTGGVYNEQFF
DNA: TGCGCCAGCACAGGGGGCGTTTACAATGAGCAGTTCTTC

D: TRBD1
V: TRBV16
size: .
J: TRBJ1-2
CDR3: CASSQSWTGAGYTF
DNA: TGTGCCAGCAGCCAATCATGGACAGGGGCCGGCTACACCTTC

D: TRBD2
V: TRBV4-3
size: .
J: TRBJ2-1
CDR3: CASSHLAGGGGNEQFF
DNA: TGCGCCAGCAGCCACCTAGCGGGAGGGGGAGGAAATGAGCAGTTCTTC

D: .
V: TRBV6-6
size: .
J: TRBJ1-3
CDR3: CASSQGSGNTIYF
DNA: TGTGCCAGCAGCCAGGGCTCTGGAAACACCATATATTTT

D: TRBD1
V: TRBV7-2
size: .
J: TRBJ2-1
CDR3: CASSRDRGFDEQFF
DNA: TGTGCCAGCAGCCGGGACAGGGGGTTCGATGAGCAGTTCTTC

D: .
V: TRBV11-2
size: .
J: TRBJ2-7
CDR3: CASSLTDRGSVYEQYF
DNA: TGTGCCAGCAGCTTAACCGATAGGGGGAGTGTGTACGAGCAGTACTTC

D: TRBD1
V: TRBV18
size: once
J: TRBJ1-1
CDR3: CASRQKGTGGGNTEAFF
DNA: TGTGCCAGCAGACAAAAAGGGACAGGGGGCGGGAACACTGAAGCTTTCTTT

D: TRBD2
V: TRBV27
size: .
J: TRBJ2-7
CDR3: CATRGGLGRGSYEQYF
DNA: TGTGCCACGAGGGGTGGACTAGGAAGAGGCTCCTACGAGCAGTACTTC

D: TRBD1
V: TRBV28
size: .
J: TRBJ1-1
CDR3: CASSPPGQAFASEAFF
DNA: TGTGCCAGCAGTCCCCCGGGACAGGCGTTCGCATCTGAAGCTTTCTTT

D: .
V: TRBV4-1
size: few
J: TRBJ2-1
CDR3: CASSRVPWASAHNEQFF
DNA: TGCGCCAGCAGCCGGGTCCCATGGGCTAGCGCCCACAATGAGCAGTTCTTC

D: .
V: TRBV6-5
size: once
J: TRBJ1-1
CDR3: CASRQNLMNTEAFF
DNA: TGTGCCAGCAGACAGAACCTTATGAACACTGAAGCTTTCTTT

D: TRBD2
V: TRBV30
size: .
J: TRBJ2-1
CDR3: CAWRLTSGLSTYNEQFF
DNA: TGTGCCTGGAGGCTCACCTCGGGACTAAGTACCTACAATGAGCAGTTCTTC

D: TRBD1
V: TRBV19
size: .
J: TRBJ1-3
CDR3: CASSPTGTAWDLGNTIYF
DNA: TGTGCCAGTAGTCCAACCGGGACAGCGTGGGACCTTGGAAACACCATATATTTT

D: .
V: TRBV5-1
size: .
J: TRBJ2-3
CDR3: CASSQGHRDTQYF
DNA: TGCGCCAGCAGTCAGGGCCATCGGGATACGCAGTATTTT

D: TRBD2
V: TRBV5-6
size: once
J: TRBJ2-1
CDR3: CASSLVDPSGNNEQFF
DNA: TGTGCCAGCAGCTTGGTGGACCCTAGCGGGAACAATGAGCAGTTCTTC

D: .
V: TRBV7-2
size: .
J: TRBJ1-1
CDR3: CASSRDRNTEAFF
DNA: TGTGCCAGCAGCCGTGACAGGAACACTGAAGCTTTCTTT

D: .
V: TRBV15
size: .
J: TRBJ2-2
CDR3: CATSRDSLANTGELFF
DNA: TGTGCCACCAGCAGAGATTCGCTAGCCAACACCGGGGAGCTGTTTTTT

D: .
V: TRBV5-1
size: .
J: TRBJ2-1
CDR3: CASSPGQPWNEQFF
DNA: TGCGCCAGCAGCCCTGGACAGCCTTGGAATGAGCAGTTCTTC

D: .
V: TRBV6-1
size: .
J: TRBJ2-3
CDR3: CASSEFAERSRTQYF
DNA: TGTGCCAGCAGTGAGTTTGCTGAGAGGTCGCGGACGCAGTATTTT

D: .
V: TRBV12-3/TRBV12-4
size: .
J: TRBJ1-5
CDR3: CASSSIAYQPQHF
DNA: TGTGCCAGCAGTTCCATAGCATATCAGCCCCAGCATTTT

D: .
V: TRBV21-1
size: few
J: TRBJ2-7
CDR3: CASSIGTRFYEQYF
DNA: TGTGCCAGCAGCATAGGGACTAGATTCTACGAGCAGTACTTC

D: .
V: TRBV7-8
size: .
J: TRBJ2-7
CDR3: CASSLGASDYEQYF
DNA: TGTGCCAGCAGCTTAGGGGCTAGCGACTACGAGCAGTACTTC

D: .
V: TRBV5-1
size: .
J: TRBJ1-4
CDR3: CASSLGTAGDEKLFF
DNA: TGCGCCAGCAGCTTGGGGACAGCAGGCGATGAAAAACTGTTTTTT

D: .
V: TRBV11-3
size: .
J: TRBJ2-3
CDR3: CASSLDRAQSTQYF
DNA: TGTGCCAGCAGCTTAGACAGGGCGCAGAGTACGCAGTATTTT

D: .
V: TRBV19
size: few
J: TRBJ2-1
CDR3: CASSSGTYNEQFF
DNA: TGTGCCAGTAGTTCGGGAACTTACAATGAGCAGTTCTTC

D: TRBD2
V: TRBV5-6
size: .
J: TRBJ2-1
CDR3: CASSLKGAGGYNEQFF
DNA: TGTGCCAGCAGCTTGAAGGGAGCGGGAGGTTACAATGAGCAGTTCTTC

D: TRBD1
V: TRBV28
size: .
J: TRBJ2-3
CDR3: CASTTNNRGSTDTQYF
DNA: TGTGCCAGCACCACCAACAACAGGGGTAGCACAGATACGCAGTATTTT

D: TRBD1
V: TRBV18
size: .
J: TRBJ2-4
CDR3: CASSRLTGSYNIQYF
DNA: TGTGCCAGCTCACGATTGACAGGGAGCTATAACATTCAGTACTTC

D: .
V: TRBV28
size: .
J: TRBJ2-7
CDR3: CASSFRGYEQYF
DNA: TGTGCCAGCAGCTTCCGGGGGTACGAGCAGTACTTC

D: .
V: TRBV6-4
size: .
J: TRBJ2-3
CDR3: CASSEVIGGTTDTQYF
DNA: TGTGCCAGCAGTGAAGTCATCGGGGGAACCACAGATACGCAGTATTTT

D: .
V: TRBV20-1
size: .
J: TRBJ2-1
CDR3: CSAILVNEQFF
DNA: TGCAGTGCTATACTAGTTAATGAGCAGTTCTTC

D: TRBD1
V: TRBV29-1
size: .
J: TRBJ1-2
CDR3: CSVETGNYGYTF
DNA: TGCAGCGTTGAGACAGGGAACTATGGCTACACCTTC

D: .
V: TRBV19
size: .
J: TRBJ2-1
CDR3: CASQDRGISNEQFF
DNA: TGTGCCAGCCAGGACAGAGGGATTTCAAATGAGCAGTTCTTC

D: TRBD1
V: TRBV16
size: .
J: TRBJ1-4
CDR3: CASSQEQGINEKLFF
DNA: TGTGCCAGCAGCCAAGAACAGGGGATTAATGAAAAACTGTTTTTT

D: .
V: TRBV5-1
size: .
J: TRBJ1-3
CDR3: CASSFSGNRAGNTIYF
DNA: TGCGCCAGCAGCTTCAGCGGGAACCGAGCTGGAAACACCATATATTTT

D: .
V: TRBV6-5
size: once
J: TRBJ2-1
CDR3: CASGERILNEQFF
DNA: TGTGCCAGCGGGGAGCGGATCCTCAATGAGCAGTTCTTC

D: .
V: TRBV2
size: .
J: TRBJ2-3
CDR3: CASRREGGTDTQYF
DNA: TGTGCCAGCAGGAGGGAGGGGGGCACAGATACGCAGTATTTT

D: TRBD1
V: TRBV7-2
size: .
J: TRBJ2-5
CDR3: CASSLGQGSETQYF
DNA: TGTGCCAGCAGCTTAGGACAGGGGTCAGAGACCCAGTACTTC

D: TRBD1
V: TRBV7-6
size: .
J: TRBJ1-4
CDR3: CASSLIGGQGGEKLFF
DNA: TGTGCCAGCAGCTTAATCGGCGGACAGGGTGGAGAAAAACTGTTTTTT